These 2 T cell receptor beta chains came from one sample sequenced in a study of blood T cell repertoires in COVID-19. Sequencing used immunoSEQ multiplex PCR; TCRdb keeps in-frame clones, though not all of them. Seen here are roughly 250,000 clones, around 82% observed once, and the top ten hold 4.5% to 6%. Sequenced input: peripheral blood. These receptor sequences come from a woman aged 80 or over with active or convalescent COVID-19.

The rearrangement joins TRBV28 to TRBJ2-3; 10 bases agree with TRBD2. CDR1 and CDR2 (germline): MDHEN, SYDVKM. V shed 5 bases, J shed 14 bases, and the junction held 13 bases outside the gene matches. This CDR3 has 14 amino acids. CDR3 in amino acids: CASSPTSGIFRGYF. The CDR3 DNA is TGTGCCAGCAGTCCTACTAGCGGGATCTTTAGGGGGTATTTT.

The sample holds one count of this clone. V is TRBV5-1 and J is TRBJ2-3; TRBD2 agrees at 10 bases. V was clipped by 2 bases and J by 7 bases; unmatched bases: 10. Germline CDR1 reads SGHRS; CDR2 reads YFSETQ. The CDR3 is made up of 16 amino acids. The CDR3 reads CASSFTTSGVMNTQYF. DNA of the CDR3: TGCGCCAGCAGCTTTACTACTAGCGGGGTTATGAATACGCAGTATTTT.